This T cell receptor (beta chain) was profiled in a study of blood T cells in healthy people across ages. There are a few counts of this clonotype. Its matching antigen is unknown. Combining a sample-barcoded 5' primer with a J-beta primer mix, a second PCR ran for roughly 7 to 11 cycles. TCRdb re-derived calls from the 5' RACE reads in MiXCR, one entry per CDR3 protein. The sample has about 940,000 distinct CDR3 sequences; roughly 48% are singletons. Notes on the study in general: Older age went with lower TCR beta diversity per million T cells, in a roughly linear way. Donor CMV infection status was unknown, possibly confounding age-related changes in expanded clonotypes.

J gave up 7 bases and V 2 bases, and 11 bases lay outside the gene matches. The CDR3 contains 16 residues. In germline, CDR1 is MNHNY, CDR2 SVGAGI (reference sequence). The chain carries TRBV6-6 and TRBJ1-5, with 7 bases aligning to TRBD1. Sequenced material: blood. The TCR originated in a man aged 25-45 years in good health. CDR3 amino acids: CASSYVGSRGRQPQHF. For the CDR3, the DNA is TGTGCCAGCAGTTACGTCGGGTCGAGGGGGCGGCAGCCCCAGCATTTT.